This T cell receptor beta chain was recovered during a study of blood T cell repertoires in COVID-19. Study information: Sites in the United States, Italy and Spain provided acute and convalescent COVID-19 samples.

This clone was observed once. The junction had 14 bases not matched to a gene; V was cut back by 5 bases and J by 1 base. The germline V gene encodes CDR1 SGHTA and CDR2 FQGNSA. The CDR3 covers 19 residues. In the authors' methods: Quantification of nucleated cells was approximated via reference gene primer amplification. Clones were sequenced by immunoSEQ multiplex PCR, and TCRdb holds only the in-frame ones, with some missing. V, J and clone size are taken as reported in that table, and D and trimming were inferred from the DNA itself. Seen here are some 29,000 clones, 60% to 80% observed once, and the top ten hold 35% to 55%.

This clonotype was sampled from a woman aged 70-85 years with acute or convalescent COVID-19. The specimen sequenced was peripheral blood. The chain has TRBV7-2 and TRBJ2-6, with TRBD1 matching over 7 bases. The CDR3 sequence: CASSQSGATGLSGANVLTF. The CDR3 nucleotides are TGTGCCAGCAGCCAAAGCGGCGCGACAGGGCTTTCTGGGGCCAACGTCCTGACTTTC.